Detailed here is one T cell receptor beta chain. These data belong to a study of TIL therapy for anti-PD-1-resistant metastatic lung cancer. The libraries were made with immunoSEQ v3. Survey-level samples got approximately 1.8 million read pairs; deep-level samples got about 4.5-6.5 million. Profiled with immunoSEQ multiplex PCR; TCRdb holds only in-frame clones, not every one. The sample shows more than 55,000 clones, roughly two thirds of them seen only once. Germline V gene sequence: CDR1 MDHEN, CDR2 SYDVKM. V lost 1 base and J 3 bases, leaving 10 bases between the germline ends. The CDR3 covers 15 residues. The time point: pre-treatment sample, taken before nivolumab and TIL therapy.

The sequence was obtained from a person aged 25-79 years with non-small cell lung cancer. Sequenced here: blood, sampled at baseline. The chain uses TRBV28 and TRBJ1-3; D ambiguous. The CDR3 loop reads CASSLSEDFGNTIYF. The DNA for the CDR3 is TGTGCCAGCAGTTTATCCGAGGATTTTGGAAACACCATATATTTT. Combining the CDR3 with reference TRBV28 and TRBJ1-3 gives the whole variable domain DVKVTQSSRYLVKRTGEKVFLECVQDMDHENMFWYRQDPGLGLRLIYFSYDVKMKEKGDIPEGYSVSREKKERFSLILESASTNQTSMYLCASSLSEDFGNTIYFGEGSWLTVV.